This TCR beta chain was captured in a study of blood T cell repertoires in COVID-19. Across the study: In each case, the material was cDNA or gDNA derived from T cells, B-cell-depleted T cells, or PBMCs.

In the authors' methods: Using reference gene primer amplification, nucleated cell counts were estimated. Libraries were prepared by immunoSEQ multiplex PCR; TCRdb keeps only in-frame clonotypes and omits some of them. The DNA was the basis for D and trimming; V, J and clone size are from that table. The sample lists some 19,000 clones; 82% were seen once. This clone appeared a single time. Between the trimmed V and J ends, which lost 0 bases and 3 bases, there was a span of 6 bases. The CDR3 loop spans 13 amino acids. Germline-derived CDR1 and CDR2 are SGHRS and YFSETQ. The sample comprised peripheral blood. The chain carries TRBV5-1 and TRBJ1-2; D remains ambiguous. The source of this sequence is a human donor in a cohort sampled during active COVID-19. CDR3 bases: TGCGCCAGCAGCTTGGGAGGGCACTATGGCTACACCTTC. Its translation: CASSLGGHYGYTF.